The rows below give T cell receptor beta chains drawn from one sample of a study of cytomegalovirus exposure and HLA in healthy donors. Clones were sequenced by immunoSEQ multiplex PCR, and TCRdb holds only the in-frame ones, with some missing. The sample has roughly 180,000 clones; 77% are singletons. Material for sequencing was PBMCs. The source of these receptors is a man between 18 and 29 years old in good health and CMV-seronegative. Both conserved end residues are part of each CDR3. The D gene is left open where the match is weak. Not all rows give a size; the values are once, few, many and, for expanded clones, a class.

16	NA	NA	TRBV2	TRBJ2-7	CASSLLQAALSYEQYF	TGTGCCAGCAGTCTATTACAGGCGGCGTTGTCCTACGAGCAGTACTTC
15	NA	TRBD1	TRBV6-4	TRBJ2-3	CASSARDRGTDTQYF	TGTGCCAGCAGTGCCCGGGACAGGGGCACAGATACGCAGTATTTT
16	NA	NA	TRBV5-8	TRBJ1-5	CASSKQGTPINQPQHF	TGTGCCAGCAGCAAACAGGGTACCCCAATCAATCAGCCCCAGCATTTT
16	few	TRBD1	TRBV23-1	TRBJ2-7	CASSQPRGTGIYEQYF	TGCGCCAGCAGTCAACCCCGGGGGACAGGGATCTACGAGCAGTACTTC
18	NA	TRBD1	TRBV5-1	TRBJ1-1	CASSHRDRGRQYGTEAFF	TGCGCCAGCAGCCACCGGGACAGGGGCCGTCAATACGGCACTGAAGCTTTCTTT
14	NA	NA	TRBV5-1	TRBJ2-7	CASSGGSGNYEQYF	TGCGCCAGCAGCGGGGGGAGCGGTAACTACGAGCAGTACTTC
13	few	NA	TRBV11-3	TRBJ2-7	CASSLGDMSEQYF	TGTGCCAGCAGCTTAGGGGACATGAGCGAGCAGTACTTC
14	NA	NA	TRBV18	TRBJ2-1	CASSPLTRNNEQFF	TGTGCCAGCTCACCCCTGACTAGGAACAATGAGCAGTTCTTC
13	NA	NA	TRBV7-8	TRBJ1-1	CASSSQGDTEAFF	TGTGCCAGCAGCTCTCAAGGGGACACTGAAGCTTTCTTT
17	NA	NA	TRBV25-1	TRBJ1-2	CASSEWNRERTNYGYTF	TGTGCCAGCAGTGAATGGAACAGGGAGAGAACTAACTATGGCTACACCTTC
15	NA	TRBD1	TRBV7-9	TRBJ2-3	CASSSGQGSTDTQYF	TGTGCCAGCAGCTCGGGACAGGGGAGCACAGATACGCAGTATTTT
13	NA	NA	TRBV30	TRBJ1-5	CAWSGSRVQPQHF	TGTGCCTGGAGTGGGTCCAGGGTTCAGCCCCAGCATTTT
14	NA	TRBD1	TRBV9	TRBJ1-2	CASSVGRAGGGYTF	TGTGCCAGCAGCGTAGGGAGGGCAGGGGGTGGCTACACCTTC
16	NA	TRBD2	TRBV11-3	TRBJ2-7	CASSLRTSGGSYEQYF	TGTGCCAGCAGCCTACGGACTAGCGGGGGCTCCTACGAGCAGTACTTC